Only one count was recorded for the clone carrying this TCR beta chain. This sample was included in a study of blood T cell repertoires in COVID-19. At the level of the study: Samples came from the United States, Italy and Spain, spanning acute and convalescent COVID-19. T cells, B-cell-depleted T cells, or PBMCs supplied cDNA or gDNA.

In the study's own analysis: Amplification from reference gene primers served as the basis for estimated nucleated cell counts. The data were produced by immunoSEQ multiplex PCR, yet TCRdb's version contains in-frame clones alone and is incomplete. Clonal size and the V and J genes are those of that table, whereas D and trimming came from the DNA. The sample has fewer than 300,000 clones; around nine tenths are singletons. This receptor was obtained from a man aged 35 to 55 who had recovered from COVID-19. The material sequenced was peripheral blood.

The DNA for the CDR3 is TGCGCCAGCAGCCAAGATGCGACGGGGGGGTTGACAGATACGCAGTATTTT. This encodes CASSQDATGGLTDTQYF. V is TRBV4-1 and J is TRBJ2-3, with 8 positions matching TRBD2. Germline-derived CDR1 and CDR2 are MGHRA and YSYEKL. CDR3 length: 17 residues. With V trimmed by 0 bases and J by 3 bases, 8 bases remained unmatched.